The text below deals with one T cell receptor beta chain. Antigen specificity is unknown. TCR beta CDR3 regions were amplified from RNA transcripts. First-round RT-PCR relied on HTBI primers, and a second-round multiplex PCR came next. TCRdb reanalysed the multiplex PCR reads using MiXCR and keeps one entry per CDR3 protein. This sample yields approximately 700,000 distinct CDR3 sequences, of which 35% to 50% are seen a single time; 40% to 55% belongs to the top ten. The CDR3 loop spans 15 amino acids. V shed 5 bases, J shed 4 bases, and the junction held 6 bases outside the gene matches. Germline CDR1 and CDR2: SEHNR and FQNEAQ (reference sequence). The authors used Ficoll-Paque density gradient centrifugation to separate PBMCs. The input was 7.5 to 10 ml of fresh peripheral blood. The record originates from a study of Graves' ophthalmopathy and Graves' hyperthyroidism. General study points: The 13-signature model separated ophthalmopathy from stable hyperthyroidism at 85% to 90% sensitivity and about 81% specificity. Most thyroid clonotypes with frequency above 0.001 were detected in blood too.

The sequence was collected from an adult man with Graves' ophthalmopathy. The rearrangement uses TRBV7-9 and TRBJ2-3, with 10 bases matching TRBD1. Sequencing was carried out using peripheral blood. CDR3 DNA: TGTGCCAGCAGCACGGGACAGGGGAGGGCAGATACGCAGTATTTT. Protein product: CASSTGQGRADTQYF. Variable domain in full (rest from reference TRBV7-9 and TRBJ2-3): DTGVSQNPRHKITKRGQNVTFRCDPISEHNRLYWYRQTLGQGPEFLTYFQNEAQLEKSRLLSDRFSAERPKGSFSTLEIQRTEQGDSAMYLCASSTGQGRADTQYFGPGTRLTVL.